This is a list of T cell receptor beta chains from one sample in a study of cytomegalovirus exposure and HLA in healthy donors. The table came from immunoSEQ multiplex PCR; TCRdb's copy has only in-frame clones and leaves some out. Recorded for this sample: roughly 45,000 clones. The sequenced material came from PBMCs. All receptors derive from a woman aged 25 to 39 in good health and CMV-seronegative. CDR3s include the opening cysteine and the closing phenylalanine or tryptophan. The D gene is left open where the match is weak.

d_gene | len | j_gene | v_gene | CDR3aa | CDR3nt
TRBD1 | 15 | TRBJ2-7 | TRBV19 | CASSQGTAFSYEQYF | TGTGCCAGTAGCCAAGGGACAGCGTTCTCCTACGAGCAGTACTTC
. | 16 | TRBJ2-1 | TRBV4-2 | CASSPLGGYSYNEQFF | TGTGCCAGCAGCCCGCTTGGGGGGTACTCCTACAATGAGCAGTTCTTC
TRBD1 | 17 | TRBJ2-6 | TRBV7-3 | CASRETGGISGANVLTF | TGTGCCAGCAGAGAGACAGGGGGTATCTCTGGGGCCAACGTCCTGACTTTC
TRBD1 | 14 | TRBJ1-1 | TRBV19 | CASSSRGRGGRAFF | TGTGCCAGTAGTTCCAGGGGGCGGGGTGGACGAGCTTTCTTT
. | 13 | TRBJ2-1 | TRBV6-5 | CASSFNRDNEQFF | TGTGCCAGCAGTTTTAACAGGGACAATGAGCAGTTCTTC
. | 14 | TRBJ2-2 | TRBV6-5 | CASSYRRGTGELFF | TGTGCCAGCAGTTACCGGAGGGGCACCGGGGAGCTGTTTTTT
TRBD1 | 13 | TRBJ2-7 | TRBV5-4 | CASSPGQYGEQYF | TGTGCCAGCAGCCCGGGACAGTACGGGGAGCAGTACTTC
TRBD1 | 16 | TRBJ2-7 | TRBV30 | CAWVSRFGTGGYEQYF | TGTGCCTGGGTGTCGCGTTTCGGGACAGGGGGCTACGAGCAGTACTTC
. | 14 | TRBJ1-4 | TRBV6-5 | CASSTGNDGEKLFF | TGTGCCAGCAGTACAGGGAACGACGGTGAAAAACTGTTTTTT
. | 16 | TRBJ2-1 | TRBV11-3 | CASSLMRELAWNEQFF | TGTGCCAGCAGCTTGATGAGGGAGTTAGCTTGGAATGAGCAGTTCTTC
. | 13 | TRBJ1-5 | TRBV29-1 | CSVEVQGNQPQHF | TGCAGCGTTGAGGTCCAGGGGAATCAGCCCCAGCATTTT
. | 13 | TRBJ2-7 | TRBV29-1 | CSVGVRGTYEQYF | TGCAGCGTTGGTGTCAGGGGTACCTACGAGCAGTACTTC
. | 11 | TRBJ2-2 | TRBV25-1 | CATLLTGELFF | TGTGCCACTCTTCTCACCGGGGAGCTGTTTTTT
. | 16 | TRBJ1-1 | TRBV5-1 | CASSSGAGAAGTEAFF | TGCGCCAGCAGCTCTGGGGCAGGGGCGGCCGGCACTGAAGCTTTCTTT
TRBD2 | 16 | TRBJ2-1 | TRBV9 | CASSLSGTSGINEQFF | TGTGCCAGCAGCTTATCCGGGACTAGCGGGATCAATGAGCAGTTCTTC
TRBD2 | 18 | TRBJ2-3 | TRBV30 | CARLRLADLLVSTDTQYF | TGTGCCCGATTGAGACTAGCGGACCTTTTGGTCAGCACAGATACGCAGTATTTT
. | 15 | TRBJ2-7 | TRBV4-1 | CASSQDSRELYEQYF | TGCGCCAGCAGCCAAGATTCGCGGGAACTGTACGAGCAGTACTTC
. | 12 | TRBJ1-1 | TRBV28 | CASSGTSPEAFF | TGTGCCAGCAGCGGGACTTCCCCTGAAGCTTTCTTT
TRBD2 | 15 | TRBJ2-7 | TRBV6-5 | CASSYSGGGRYEQYF | TGTGCCAGCAGTTACTCCGGGGGGGGTCGCTACGAGCAGTACTTC
. | 17 | TRBJ2-2 | TRBV4-1 | CASSQSRRRMNTGELFF | TGCGCCAGCAGCCAATCTCGACGGAGGATGAACACCGGGGAGCTGTTTTTT
. | 13 | TRBJ2-2 | TRBV5-8 | CASSGGWTGELFF | TGTGCCAGCAGCGGGGGCTGGACCGGGGAGCTGTTTTTT
. | 14 | TRBJ2-1 | TRBV9 | CASSGRSGYNEQFF | TGTGCCAGCAGCGGACGAAGCGGATACAATGAGCAGTTCTTC
. | 14 | TRBJ2-7 | TRBV4-1 | CASSQVGRAYEQYF | TGCGCCAGCAGCCAAGTGGGTCGGGCCTACGAGCAGTACTTC
. | 15 | TRBJ1-1 | TRBV27 | CASRSGGLTNTEAFF | TGTGCCAGCAGAAGTGGCGGACTGACCAACACTGAAGCTTTCTTT
TRBD1 | 12 | TRBJ2-2 | TRBV29-1 | CSAQGVTGELFF | TGCAGCGCTCAGGGGGTTACCGGGGAGCTGTTTTTT
. | 16 | TRBJ1-5 | TRBV6-6 | CASTTRGVASNQPQHF | TGTGCCAGCACCACCCGGGGGGTAGCGAGCAATCAGCCCCAGCATTTT
TRBD1 | 15 | TRBJ1-1 | TRBV11-1 | CASSLFDRGHTEAFF | TGTGCCAGCAGCTTATTTGACAGGGGCCACACTGAAGCTTTCTTT
TRBD1 | 13 | TRBJ2-5 | TRBV30 | CAWTTGVKETQYF | TGTGCCTGGACGACAGGGGTTAAGGAGACCCAGTACTTC
. | 13 | TRBJ1-5 | TRBV15 | CATSRGQDQPQHF | TGTGCCACCAGCAGAGGACAAGATCAGCCCCAGCATTTT
. | 15 | TRBJ1-2 | TRBV29-1 | CSVVTPTGAFDGYTF | TGCAGCGTTGTAACCCCGACAGGTGCTTTCGATGGCTACACCTTC
TRBD2 | 13 | TRBJ2-1 | TRBV27 | CASSLSGRDEQFF | TGTGCCAGCAGTTTATCGGGGAGGGATGAGCAGTTCTTC
TRBD2 | 15 | TRBJ2-7 | TRBV6-5 | CASSYLTSGSDEQYF | TGTGCCAGCAGTTACTTGACTAGCGGGAGTGATGAGCAGTACTTC
TRBD1 | 14 | TRBJ2-7 | TRBV28 | CASTPGGQAYEQYF | TGTGCCAGCACCCCCGGGGGACAGGCCTACGAGCAGTACTTC